This TCR beta chain originates from a study of OX40 agonist ivuxolimab in advanced cancers. Sequencing was performed with immunoSEQ multiplex PCR; in TCRdb, only in-frame clones are kept and a portion is missing. The sample shows 50,000 to 80,000 clones, approximately 84% of them seen only once. This CDR3 is built from 15 residues. Germline V gene lookup returns CDR1 SGHKS and CDR2 YYEKEE (reference sequence). The V and J ends lost 3 bases and 3 bases, in that order; junction bases with no gene match: 6. The chain couples TRBV5-5 to TRBJ2-3; 8 nucleotides agree with TRBD1. This clonotype was obtained from an adult with an advanced solid tumor such as melanoma, head and neck, liver or kidney cancer. The specimen comprised CD4+ or CD8+ T cells sorted from blood, sampled in a trial of the OX40 agonist ivuxolimab. The CDR3 DNA follows: TGTGCCAGCAGCTCAGGACAGGGCTTTACAGATACGCAGTATTTT. This codes for CASSSGQGFTDTQYF.